The 9 T cell receptor beta chains listed next were all sequenced from one sample in a study of beta chain features in type 1 diabetes. The investigators reverse transcribed all of the isolated RNA, so they sequenced expressed TCRB transcripts. Profiled with immunoSEQ multiplex PCR; TCRdb holds only in-frame clones, not every one. Of hundreds of thousands of clones listed, around 15% are singletons. The material sequenced was naive CD4+ T cells from blood. These receptors all stem from a man between 18 and 29 years old in good health.

The chain couples TRBV5-5 to TRBJ1-4, with D hard to call. The CDR3 runs to 16 residues. Germline loops: CDR1 SGHKS, CDR2 YYEKEE (reference sequence). V dropped 1 base and J dropped 0 bases, with 10 bases sitting between them. CDR3 nucleotide sequence: TGTGCCAGCAGCTTGAGGCCAGCCACAACTAATGAAAAACTGTTTTTT. It is translated as CASSLRPATTNEKLFF.

V and J are TRBV4-2 and TRBJ2-3, with 15 nucleotides matching TRBD2. CDR3 length: 20 amino acids. CDR1 and CDR2 (germline): LGHNA, YNFKEQ. V lost 4 bases, J lost 4 bases, and 15 bases stayed unmatched. CDR3 in amino acids: CASSPHPGLAGGPNADTQYF. The CDR3 nucleotides read TGTGCCAGCAGCCCTCATCCCGGACTAGCGGGGGGGCCGAACGCAGATACGCAGTATTTT.

This chain connects TRBV7-2 to TRBJ2-3, with no clear D. The length of the CDR3 is 18 residues. The V gene's germline CDR1 is SGHTA and CDR2 FQGNSA. Trimming removed 3 bases from V and 0 bases from J, with 19 bases in between. CDR3 sequence reads: CASSFPLGQPASTDTQYF. The CDR3 DNA is TGTGCCAGCAGCTTCCCACTTGGCCAGCCGGCTAGCACAGATACGCAGTATTTT. Supplemented by reference TRBV7-2 and TRBJ2-3, the full variable domain reads GAGVSQSPSNKVTEKGKDVELRCDPISGHTALYWYRQSLGQGLEFLIYFQGNSAPDKSGLPSDRFSAERTGGSVSTLTIQRTQQEDSAVYLCASSFPLGQPASTDTQYFGPGTRLTVL.

Only a few counts were recorded for this clone. The chain employs TRBV5-1 and TRBJ1-1, with unresolved D. V was cut by 0 bases and J by 5 bases, with 14 bases left in between. The germline V gene encodes CDR1 SGHRS and CDR2 YFSETQ. The CDR3 runs to 15 residues. CDR3 nucleotide sequence: TGCGCCAGCAGCTTGGCGGAACCTGGACGGACTGAAGCTTTCTTT. It yields the protein CASSLAEPGRTEAFF.

This sequence joins TRBV13 and TRBJ1-3; D ambiguous. CDR1 and CDR2 (germline): PRHDT, FYEKMQ (reference sequence). The germline V and J ends were trimmed by 2 bases and 4 bases, with 12 bases remaining between them. The CDR3 sequence is 15 residues long. CDR3 DNA sequence: TGTGCCAGCAGCTTACGTCGGCCGGGAGGAAACACCATATATTTT. This translates into CASSLRRPGGNTIYF.

This clone was observed a handful of times. The V and J genes are TRBV6-1 and TRBJ2-3; D remains unclear. The CDR3 is 16 amino acids. The V gene lost 3 bases and the J gene lost 2 bases, with 15 bases spanning the gap. CDR1 MNHNS and CDR2 SASEGT come from the germline V gene. The CDR3 DNA reads as TGTGCCAGCAGTGATAGTTGGGGAAGAAACACAGATACGCAGTATTTT. Translation gives CASSDSWGRNTDTQYF.

This clone was found a few times. The CDR3 is CASSEGASSPLHF. The CDR3 region has the DNA TGTGCCAGCAGTGAGGGGGCGAGTTCACCCCTCCACTTT. This chain uses TRBV2 with TRBJ1-6, with TRBD1 as a possible D gene (6 bases). The length of the CDR3 is 13 residues. The germline V gene has CDR1 SNHLY and CDR2 FYNNEI. Trimming removed 3 bases at V and 9 bases at J, with 9 bases between. Complete variable domain (other parts from reference TRBV2 and TRBJ1-6): EPEVTQTPSHQVTQMGQEVILRCVPISNHLYFYWYRQILGQKVEFLVSFYNNEISEKSEIFDDQFSVERPDGSNFTLKIRSTKLEDSAMYFCASSEGASSPLHFGNGTRLTVT.

In its sample, this clone was seen a few times. The chain recombines TRBV7-9 with TRBJ1-2; D is undetermined. CDR3 size: 15 residues. Germline CDR1 reads SEHNR; CDR2 reads FQNEAQ (reference sequence). Trimming removed 1 base from V and 3 bases from J, with 12 bases in between. This chain's CDR3 is CASSLGRSSYYGYTF. CDR3 sequence (DNA): TGTGCCAGCAGCTTAGGGAGGTCCTCATACTATGGCTACACCTTC. The full variable domain, rest sourced from reference TRBV7-9 and TRBJ1-2, is DTGVSQNPRHKITKRGQNVTFRCDPISEHNRLYWYRQTLGQGPEFLTYFQNEAQLEKSRLLSDRFSAERPKGSFSTLEIQRTEQGDSAMYLCASSLGRSSYYGYTFGSGTRLTVV.

The rearrangement joins TRBV4-1 to TRBJ2-1; 8 positions match TRBD2. The V gene end was trimmed by 1 base and the J gene end by 5 bases; junction bases not matched to a gene: 13. This CDR3 comprises 18 residues. Per germline, CDR1 MGHRA and CDR2 YSYEKL. CDR3 amino acids: CASSQGLARGIGHNEQFF. CDR3 in DNA: TGCGCCAGCAGCCAAGGACTAGCGAGAGGAATAGGGCACAATGAGCAGTTCTTC.